One TCR beta chain is described in this entry. What it binds is not known. The sample comes from a study of T-cell reconstitution after alpha-beta-depleted transplantation in children. The V and J ends lost 1 base and 4 bases respectively, with 14 bases between them. This CDR3 comprises 16 residues. Germline CDR1 and CDR2: MGHRA and YSYEKL. The TCRbeta library was prepared with unique molecular identifiers. TCRdb re-called the PCR reads through MiXCR, storing one row per CDR3 protein. The sample shows over 150,000 distinct CDR3 sequences, about 6% of them seen only once. Whole-study results and caveats: When one year had passed after transplant, most T-cell counts and diversity came from newly produced T cells.

Sequences were derived from PBMCs, sampled before TCRalphabeta/CD19-depleted stem cell transplant. The rearrangement joins TRBV4-1 to TRBJ2-1; a weak D match, TRBD2 (5 bases). The receptor was derived from a girl in the first two years of life with combined immunodeficiency, due to receive a stem cell transplant. The CDR3 DNA is TGCGCCAGCAGCCAAGGGATAGAGGGCGTGTACAATGAGCAGTTCTTC. Translated, it gives CASSQGIEGVYNEQFF.